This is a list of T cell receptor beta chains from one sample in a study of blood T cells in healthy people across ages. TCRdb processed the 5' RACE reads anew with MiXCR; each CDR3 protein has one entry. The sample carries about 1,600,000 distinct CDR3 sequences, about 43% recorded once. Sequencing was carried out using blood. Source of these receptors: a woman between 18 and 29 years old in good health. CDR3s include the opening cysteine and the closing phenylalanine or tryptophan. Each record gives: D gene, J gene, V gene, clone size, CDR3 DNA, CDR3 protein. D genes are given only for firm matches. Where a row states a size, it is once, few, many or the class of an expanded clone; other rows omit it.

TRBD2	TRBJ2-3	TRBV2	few	TGTGCCAGCAGTGAGTTTAGCGGGAGTGACACAGATACGCAGTATTTT	CASSEFSGSDTDTQYF
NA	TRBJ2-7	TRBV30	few	TGTGCCTGGAGGGACAGCACCTACGAGCAGTACTTC	CAWRDSTYEQYF
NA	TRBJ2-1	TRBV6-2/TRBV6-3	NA	TGTGCCAGCAGTGGACCAGTGGTGCCCTACAATGAGCAGTTCTTC	CASSGPVVPYNEQFF
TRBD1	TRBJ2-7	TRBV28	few	TGTGCCACTTCGACCGCCGGGACAGGGGCCTACGAGCAGTACTTC	CATSTAGTGAYEQYF
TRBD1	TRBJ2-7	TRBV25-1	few	TGTGCCAGCAGTGAGGGACAGGGTAGGTCCTACGAGCAGTACTTC	CASSEGQGRSYEQYF
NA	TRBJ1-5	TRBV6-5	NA	TGTGCCAGCAGGTCTTGGGTGGGCAATCAGCCCCAGCATTTT	CASRSWVGNQPQHF
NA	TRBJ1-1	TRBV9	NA	TGTGCCAGCAGCGTAGAAGGCCTCGTAAGGGACACTGAAGCTTTCTTT	CASSVEGLVRDTEAFF
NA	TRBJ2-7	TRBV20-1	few	TGCAGTGCTAGGGGGGGACAGAGCTCCTACGAGCAGTACTTC	CSARGGQSSYEQYF
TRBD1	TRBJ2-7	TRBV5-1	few	TGCGCCAGCAGCCAGGGGACAGGGCGCAACGAGCAGTACTTC	CASSQGTGRNEQYF
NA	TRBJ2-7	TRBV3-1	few	TGTGCCAGCAGCCAAGCGGATGCGAACTACGAGCAGTACTTC	CASSQADANYEQYF
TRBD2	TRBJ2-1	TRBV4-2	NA	TGTGCCAGCAGCCAAGTTACGGGAGGGGAGTGGGAGCAGTTCTTC	CASSQVTGGEWEQFF